This T cell receptor beta chain was sequenced for a study of blood T cell repertoires in COVID-19. Per the study methods: Reference gene primer amplification gave estimated nucleated cell counts. Profiling relied on immunoSEQ multiplex PCR, and the TCRdb table lists in-frame clones only, not all of them. The V and J calls and clone size are taken from that table; D and trimming were inferred from the DNA. The sample contains around 300,000 clones, around nine tenths of which appear only once. CDR1 MDHEN and CDR2 SYDVKM come from the germline V gene. The CDR3 has 20 residues. Trimming removed 6 bases from V and 5 bases from J; junction bases left unmatched: 22. Those who participated ranged in age from 18 to 89 years and resided in 24 US areas. Self-reported history from a screening survey and questionnaire set each donor's cohort. Two negative PCRs, clearance, or symptom resolution were required of recovered Cohort 3 donors.

This clone was observed at least ten times. This TCR came from a woman younger than 35 who had recovered from COVID-19. This chain links TRBV28 with TRBJ2-3, with 11 bases lining up with TRBD2. Sample: PBMCs or T cells enriched from blood (not recorded which). The CDR3 sequence: CASSEFIGLAGGVGLDTQYF. The CDR3 coding sequence is TGTGCCAGCAGCGAGTTTATAGGGCTAGCGGGGGGCGTGGGACTAGATACGCAGTATTTT.